These T cell receptor beta chains were read from a single sample in a study of T cells in Graves' hyperthyroidism and ophthalmopathy. TCRdb re-analysed the multiplex PCR reads in MiXCR, keeping a single row per CDR3 protein. The sample yields 450,000 to 700,000 distinct CDR3 sequences, under 60% seen once. Material for sequencing was peripheral blood or thyroid tissue (not recorded which). The receptors derive from a woman aged 18-29 years with Graves' hyperthyroidism. The CDR3 runs from the conserved cysteine through the conserved F or W. D genes are given only for firm matches. Expanded clones are given a class, and other clones once, few, many or no size at all.

TRBV29-1,many,TRBJ1-1,-,TGCAGCGCTCCTAGACAGGCAGGCGTCACTGAAGCTTTCTTT,CSAPRQAGVTEAFF
TRBV6-6,-,TRBJ1-2,-,TGTGCCAGCACCATTACGTCGGGAGGCTATGGCTACACCTTC,CASTITSGGYGYTF
TRBV10-2,-,TRBJ1-6,-,TGCGCCAGCAGGACAATGGGCGGAGTAAATAATTCACCCCTCCACTTT,CASRTMGGVNNSPLHF
TRBV2,many,TRBJ1-5,-,TGTGCCAGCAGTGCGTGGAGGGGGAATCAGCCCCAGCATTTT,CASSAWRGNQPQHF
TRBV7-3,-,TRBJ2-2,-,TGTGCCAGCAGCTTAACGGCTCAGACGGCCGGGGAGCTGTTTTTT,CASSLTAQTAGELFF
TRBV29-1,many,TRBJ2-7,-,TGCAGCGCCCGGACAGCCTCCTACGAGCAGTACTTC,CSARTASYEQYF
TRBV29-1,-,TRBJ2-7,-,TGCAGTGTCGGGGCAGGCTACTACGAGCAGTACTTC,CSVGAGYYEQYF
TRBV20-1,-,TRBJ2-7,TRBD2,TGCAGTGCTAGAGATCAAGCGGGGGCCACAAGCTCCTACGAGCAGTACTTC,CSARDQAGATSSYEQYF
TRBV7-7,-,TRBJ2-7,TRBD1,TGTGCCACCAGCAGACAGGGCTTTGACGAGCAGTACTTC,CATSRQGFDEQYF
TRBV9,many,TRBJ2-7,-,TGTGCCACCAGCACCTACGAGCAGTACTTC,CATSTYEQYF